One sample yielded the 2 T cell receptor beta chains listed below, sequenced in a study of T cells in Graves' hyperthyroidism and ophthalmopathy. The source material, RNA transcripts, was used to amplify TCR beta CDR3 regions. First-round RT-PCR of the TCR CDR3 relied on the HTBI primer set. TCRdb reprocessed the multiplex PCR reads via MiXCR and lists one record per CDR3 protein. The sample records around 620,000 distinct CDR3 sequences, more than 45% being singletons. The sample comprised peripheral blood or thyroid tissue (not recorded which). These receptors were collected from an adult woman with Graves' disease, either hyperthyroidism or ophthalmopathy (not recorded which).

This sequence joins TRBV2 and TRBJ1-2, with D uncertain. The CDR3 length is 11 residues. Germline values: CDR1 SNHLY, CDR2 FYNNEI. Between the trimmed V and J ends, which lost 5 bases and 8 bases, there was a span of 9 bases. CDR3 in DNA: TGTGCCAGCAGTCGGACCCAGGGCTACACCTTC. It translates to CASSRTQGYTF. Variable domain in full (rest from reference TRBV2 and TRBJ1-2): EPEVTQTPSHQVTQMGQEVILRCVPISNHLYFYWYRQILGQKVEFLVSFYNNEISEKSEIFDDQFSVERPDGSNFTLKIRSTKLEDSAMYFCASSRTQGYTFGSGTRLTVV.

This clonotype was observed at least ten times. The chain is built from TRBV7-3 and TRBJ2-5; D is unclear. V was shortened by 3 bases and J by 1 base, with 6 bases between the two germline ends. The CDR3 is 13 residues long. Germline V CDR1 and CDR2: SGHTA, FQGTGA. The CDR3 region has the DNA TGTGCCAGCAGCTTGTACCCCCAAGAGACCCAGTACTTC. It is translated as CASSLYPQETQYF. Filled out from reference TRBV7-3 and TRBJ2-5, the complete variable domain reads GAGVSQTPSNKVTEKGKYVELRCDPISGHTALYWYRQSLGQGPEFLIYFQGTGAADDSGLPNDRFFAVRPEGSVSTLKIQRTERGDSAVYLCASSLYPQETQYFGPGTRLLVL.